The rows below give T cell receptor beta chains drawn from one sample of a study of OX40 agonist ivuxolimab in advanced cancers. The protocol was immunoSEQ multiplex PCR, while the TCRdb copy is restricted to in-frame clones and leaves out a portion. The sample carries around 49,000 clones, more than 75% recorded once. The source material was CD4+ or CD8+ T cells sorted from blood, sampled in a trial of the OX40 agonist ivuxolimab. Receptors were obtained from an adult with an advanced solid tumor such as melanoma, head and neck, liver or kidney cancer. Both conserved end residues are trimmed from each CDR3.

cdr3_length v_call cdr3_aa
10 TRBV6-1 ASRPTGNEQY
13 TRBV28 ASSRIAGIYNEQF
9 TRBV7-9 ASSSGSEAF
16 TRBV6-1 ASSDRTIRISSYNEQF
14 TRBV11-2 ASSFGDRGVDNEQF
11 TRBV6-1 ASSLPGSLEAF
12 TRBV9 ASSEGDGQETQY
11 TRBV27 ASSLYEGETQY
11 TRBV5-1 ASSLFGPYEQY
13 TRBV27 ASSPPPGIRDTQY
11 TRBV23-1 ASSQQGNQPQH
11 TRBV28 ASIGGGDNEQF
15 TRBV16 ASSPTGGVHSSYGYT
14 TRBV7-9 ASSPRDSFSGNTIY
8 TRBV2 ASRGTEAF
10 TRBV15 AIQGLNTEAF
12 TRBV19 ASSMGQGNYEQY
14 TRBV4-1 ASSQVGGGPYNEQF
12 TRBV27 ASSLSTGQTEAF
12 TRBV11-3 ASRETGLNNEQF
16 TRBV9 ASSVDPTMAGGPDTQY
12 TRBV27 ASSLQGLAGEQY
13 TRBV5-8 ASSFGRGRGETQY
12 TRBV13 ASSPQGGRTEAF
11 TRBV10-3 ATRVVLYNEQF
11 TRBV11-3 ASSLRDPYEQY
14 TRBV5-6 ASSLGDYLFTDTQY
12 TRBV9 ASSVDGYQETQY
12 TRBV19 ASSTAESNQPQH
10 TRBV5-5 ASSTRGFEQY
12 TRBV6-5 ASSYSWEYNEQF
13 TRBV15 ATSNRLAGPDTQY
13 TRBV19 ASSFGTPSYNEQF
12 TRBV4-3 ASRGGESTGELF
11 TRBV28 ASSPRGGEKLF
13 TRBV5-1 ASSLAGVLNTEAF
12 TRBV5-3 ASSLVGIGYEQY
10 TRBV12-5 ASGLSRVEAF
11 TRBV30 AWSVVGGDEQY
13 TRBV6-1 ASSEGQGLNYGYT
13 TRBV27 ASKLGTSAIYEQY
11 TRBV5-6 ASSFIRGYGYT
10 TRBV28 ASSLGVDTQY
13 TRBV5-4 ASSGEGLASYEQY
10 TRBV29-1 SVEDGGYGYT
11 TRBV27 ASSLVAYNEQF
12 TRBV7-9 ASRGTSGTGELF
12 TRBV4-1 ASSWTSNYNEQF
8 TRBV9 ASSKDRQY
14 TRBV4-1 ASSQEEGFDSYEQY
13 TRBV4-1 ASSQGQGFINEQF
12 TRBV7-9 ASSLGQGGDTQY